This TCR beta chain was observed in a study of blood T cell repertoires in COVID-19. Across the study: Sources were T cells, B-cell-depleted T cells, or PBMCs; the material itself was cDNA or gDNA.

The authors' processing: By means of reference gene primer amplification, nucleated cell counts were estimated. Profiling relied on immunoSEQ multiplex PCR, and the TCRdb table lists in-frame clones only, not all of them. The D gene and trimming were derived from the DNA, and the V and J assignments and clone size from that table. Here the sample spans around 38,000 clones, about nine tenths being singletons. The CDR3 has 15 amino acids. Per the germline V gene, CDR1 is SGHTA and CDR2 is FQGNSA. Trimming shortened V by 1 base and J by 1 base, and 10 bases separated the two germline ends. J is TRBJ1-1 and V is TRBV7-2; D ambiguous. The source is a human donor in a cohort sampled during active COVID-19. Sequenced sample: peripheral blood. CDR3 sequence (DNA): TGTGCCAGCAGCTTAGTGTACGCAGGGAACACTGAAGCTTTCTTT. This encodes CASSLVYAGNTEAFF.